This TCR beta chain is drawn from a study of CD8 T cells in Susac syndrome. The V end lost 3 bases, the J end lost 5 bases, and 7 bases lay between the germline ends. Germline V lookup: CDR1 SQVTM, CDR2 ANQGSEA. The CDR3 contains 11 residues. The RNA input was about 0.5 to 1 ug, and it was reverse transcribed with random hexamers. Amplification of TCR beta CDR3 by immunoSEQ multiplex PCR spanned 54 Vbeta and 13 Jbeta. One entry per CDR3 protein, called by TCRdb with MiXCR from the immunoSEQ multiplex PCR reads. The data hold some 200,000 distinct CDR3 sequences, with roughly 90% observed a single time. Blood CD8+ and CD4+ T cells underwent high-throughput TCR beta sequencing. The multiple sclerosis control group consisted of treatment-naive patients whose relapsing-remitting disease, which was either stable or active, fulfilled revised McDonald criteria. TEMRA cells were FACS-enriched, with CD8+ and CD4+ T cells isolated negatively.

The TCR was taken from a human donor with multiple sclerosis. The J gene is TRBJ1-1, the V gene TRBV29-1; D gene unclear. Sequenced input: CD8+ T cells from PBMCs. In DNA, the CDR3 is TGCAGCGTTGAGGCCCCTACTGAAGCTTTCTTT. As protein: CSVEAPTEAFF.